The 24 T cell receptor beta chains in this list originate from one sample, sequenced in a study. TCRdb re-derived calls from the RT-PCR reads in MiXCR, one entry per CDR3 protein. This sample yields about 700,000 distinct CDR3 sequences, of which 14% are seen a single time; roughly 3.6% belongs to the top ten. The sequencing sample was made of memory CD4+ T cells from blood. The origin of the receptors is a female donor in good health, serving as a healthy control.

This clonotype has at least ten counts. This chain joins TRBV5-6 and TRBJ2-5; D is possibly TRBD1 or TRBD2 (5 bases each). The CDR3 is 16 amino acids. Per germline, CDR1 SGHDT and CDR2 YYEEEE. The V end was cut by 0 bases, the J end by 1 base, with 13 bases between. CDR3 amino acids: CASSLEAGDGQETQYF. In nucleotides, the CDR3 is TGTGCCAGCAGCTTGGAGGCTGGGGACGGCCAAGAGACCCAGTACTTC. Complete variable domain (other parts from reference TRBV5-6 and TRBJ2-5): DAGVTQSPTHLIKTRGQQVTLRCSPKSGHDTVSWYQQALGQGPQFIFQYYEEEERQRGNFPDRFSGHQFPNYSSELNVNALLLGDSALYLCASSLEAGDGQETQYFGPGTRLLVL.

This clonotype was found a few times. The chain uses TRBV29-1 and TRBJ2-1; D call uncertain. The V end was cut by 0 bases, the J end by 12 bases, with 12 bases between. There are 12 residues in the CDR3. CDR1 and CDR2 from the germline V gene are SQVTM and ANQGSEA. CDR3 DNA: TGCAGCGTTGAAGAGATAGTACAAGGGCAGTTCTTC. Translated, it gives CSVEEIVQGQFF.

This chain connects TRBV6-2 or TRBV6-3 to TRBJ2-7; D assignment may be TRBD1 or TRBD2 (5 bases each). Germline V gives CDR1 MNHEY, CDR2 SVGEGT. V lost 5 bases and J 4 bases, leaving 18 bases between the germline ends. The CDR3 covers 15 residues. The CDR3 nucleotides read TGTGCCAGCAGTGAAACCAGGGACGGGGCATACGAGCAGTACTTC. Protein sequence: CASSETRDGAYEQYF.

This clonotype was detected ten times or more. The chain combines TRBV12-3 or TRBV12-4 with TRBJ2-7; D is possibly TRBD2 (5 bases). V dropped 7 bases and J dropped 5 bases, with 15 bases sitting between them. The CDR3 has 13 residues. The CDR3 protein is CASTNGELHEQYF. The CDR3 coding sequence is TGTGCCAGCACCAACGGGGAGTTGCACGAGCAGTACTTC.

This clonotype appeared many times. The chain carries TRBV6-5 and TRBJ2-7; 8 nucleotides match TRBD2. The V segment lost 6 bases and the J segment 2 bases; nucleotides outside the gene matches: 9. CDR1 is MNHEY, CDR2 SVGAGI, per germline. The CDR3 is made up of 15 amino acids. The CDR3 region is CASRREESRAYEQYF. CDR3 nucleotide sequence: TGTGCCAGCAGGCGGGAGGAGTCGAGGGCCTACGAGCAGTACTTC.

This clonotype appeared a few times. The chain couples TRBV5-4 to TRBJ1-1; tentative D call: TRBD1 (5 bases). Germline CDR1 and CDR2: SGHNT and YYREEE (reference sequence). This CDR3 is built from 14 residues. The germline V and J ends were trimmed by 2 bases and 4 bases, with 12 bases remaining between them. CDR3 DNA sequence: TGTGCCAGCAGCTTCCGCAGGGAGGGCACTGAAGCTTTCTTT. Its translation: CASSFRREGTEAFF.

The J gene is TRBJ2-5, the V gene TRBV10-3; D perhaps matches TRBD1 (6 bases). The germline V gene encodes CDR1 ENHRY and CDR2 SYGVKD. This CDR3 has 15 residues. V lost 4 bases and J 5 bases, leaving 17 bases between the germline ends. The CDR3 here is CAISGGQGIGETQYF. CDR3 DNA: TGTGCCATCAGTGGAGGGCAGGGGATAGGCGAGACCCAGTACTTC.

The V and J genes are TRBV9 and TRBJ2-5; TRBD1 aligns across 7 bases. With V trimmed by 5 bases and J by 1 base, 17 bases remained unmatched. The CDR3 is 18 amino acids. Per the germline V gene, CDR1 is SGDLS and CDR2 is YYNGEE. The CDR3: CASSQGQWPKMFQETQYF. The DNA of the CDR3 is TGTGCCAGCAGTCAGGGACAGTGGCCCAAAATGTTCCAAGAGACCCAGTACTTC.

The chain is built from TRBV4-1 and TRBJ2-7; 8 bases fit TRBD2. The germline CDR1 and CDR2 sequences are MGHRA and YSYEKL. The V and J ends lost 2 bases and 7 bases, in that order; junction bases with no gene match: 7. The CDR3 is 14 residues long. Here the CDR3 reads CASSQTERESEQYF. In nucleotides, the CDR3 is TGCGCCAGCAGCCAAACGGAGCGGGAGAGTGAGCAGTACTTC.

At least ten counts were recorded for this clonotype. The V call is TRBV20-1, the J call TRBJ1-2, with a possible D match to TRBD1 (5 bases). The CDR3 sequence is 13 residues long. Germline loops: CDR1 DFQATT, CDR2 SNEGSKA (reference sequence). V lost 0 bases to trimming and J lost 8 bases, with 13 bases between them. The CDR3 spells CSARDPVGRGYTF. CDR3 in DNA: TGCAGTGCTAGAGATCCAGTGGGACGGGGCTACACCTTC.

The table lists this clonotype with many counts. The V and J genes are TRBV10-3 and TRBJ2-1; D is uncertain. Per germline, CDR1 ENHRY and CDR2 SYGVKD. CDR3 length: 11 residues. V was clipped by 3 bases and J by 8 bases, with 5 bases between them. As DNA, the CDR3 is TGTGCCATCAGTGATTTGGATGAGCAGTTCTTC. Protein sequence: CAISDLDEQFF.

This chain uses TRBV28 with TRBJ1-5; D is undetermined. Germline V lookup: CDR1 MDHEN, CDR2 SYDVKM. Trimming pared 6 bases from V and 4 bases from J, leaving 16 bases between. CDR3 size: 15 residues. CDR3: CASSESGVGNQPQHF. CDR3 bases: TGTGCCAGCAGCGAGAGTGGGGTAGGGAATCAGCCCCAGCATTTT.

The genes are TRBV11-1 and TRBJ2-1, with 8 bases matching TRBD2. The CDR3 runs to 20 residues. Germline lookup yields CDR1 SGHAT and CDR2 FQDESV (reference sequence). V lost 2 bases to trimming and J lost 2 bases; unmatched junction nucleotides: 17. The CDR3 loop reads CASSLSGNSRRREAYNEQFF. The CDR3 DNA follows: TGTGCCAGCAGCTTATCCGGAAACAGTAGGAGGCGGGAGGCCTACAATGAGCAGTTCTTC.

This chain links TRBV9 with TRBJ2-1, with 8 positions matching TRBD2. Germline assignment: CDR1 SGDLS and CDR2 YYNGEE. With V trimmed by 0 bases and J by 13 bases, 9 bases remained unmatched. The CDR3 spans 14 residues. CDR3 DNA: TGTGCCAGCAGCGTAGAGGTAGACGGGAGGGTCCAGTTCTTC. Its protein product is CASSVEVDGRVQFF.

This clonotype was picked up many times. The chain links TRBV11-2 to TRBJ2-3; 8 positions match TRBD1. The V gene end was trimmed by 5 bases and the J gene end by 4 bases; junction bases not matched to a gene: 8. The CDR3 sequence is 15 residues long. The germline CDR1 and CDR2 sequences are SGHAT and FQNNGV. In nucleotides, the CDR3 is TGTGCCAGCAGCAGACAGGGGATGGAGGCAGATACGCAGTATTTT. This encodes CASSRQGMEADTQYF.

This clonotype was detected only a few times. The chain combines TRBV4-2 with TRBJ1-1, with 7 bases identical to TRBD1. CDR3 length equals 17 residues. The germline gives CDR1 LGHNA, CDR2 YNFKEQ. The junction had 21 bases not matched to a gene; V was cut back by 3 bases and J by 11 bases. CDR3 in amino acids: CASSQSVAEPGQKRAFF. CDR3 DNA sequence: TGTGCCAGCAGCCAGAGTGTTGCGGAACCGGGACAGAAAAGGGCTTTCTTT.

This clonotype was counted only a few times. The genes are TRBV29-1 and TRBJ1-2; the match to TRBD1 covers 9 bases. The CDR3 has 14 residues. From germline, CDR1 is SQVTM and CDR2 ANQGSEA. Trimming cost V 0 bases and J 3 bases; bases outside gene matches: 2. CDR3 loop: CSVEDWDRDYGYTF. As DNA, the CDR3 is TGCAGCGTTGAAGATTGGGACAGGGACTATGGCTACACCTTC.

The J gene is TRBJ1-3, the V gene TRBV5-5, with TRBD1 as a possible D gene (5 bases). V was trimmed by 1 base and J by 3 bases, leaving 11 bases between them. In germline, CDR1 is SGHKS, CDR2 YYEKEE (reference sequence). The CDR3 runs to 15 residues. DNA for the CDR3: TGTGCCAGCAGCTTGCAGGGAAGGATTGGAAACACCATATATTTT. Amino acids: CASSLQGRIGNTIYF.

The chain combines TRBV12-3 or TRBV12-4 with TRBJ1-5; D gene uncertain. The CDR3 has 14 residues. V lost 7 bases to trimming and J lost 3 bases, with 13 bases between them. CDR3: CASTNLWDNQPQHF. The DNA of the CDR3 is TGTGCCAGCACCAACCTTTGGGACAATCAGCCCCAGCATTTT.

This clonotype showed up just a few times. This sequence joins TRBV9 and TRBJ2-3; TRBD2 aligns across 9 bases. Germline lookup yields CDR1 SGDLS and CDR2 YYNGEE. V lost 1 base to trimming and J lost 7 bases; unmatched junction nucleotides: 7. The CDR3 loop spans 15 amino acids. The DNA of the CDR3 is TGTGCCAGCAGCGTAACGGCGGGAGGGCTAAATACGCAGTATTTT. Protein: CASSVTAGGLNTQYF.

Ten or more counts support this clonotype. The CDR3: CASSSNRGQTQYF. CDR3 DNA sequence: TGTGCCAGCAGCTCAAACAGGGGACAGACCCAGTACTTC. This sequence joins TRBV7-2 and TRBJ2-5; 7 bases are shared with TRBD1. The CDR3 length is 13 residues. Germline lookup yields CDR1 SGHTA and CDR2 FQGNSA. J gave up 6 bases and V 4 bases, and 5 bases lay outside the gene matches.

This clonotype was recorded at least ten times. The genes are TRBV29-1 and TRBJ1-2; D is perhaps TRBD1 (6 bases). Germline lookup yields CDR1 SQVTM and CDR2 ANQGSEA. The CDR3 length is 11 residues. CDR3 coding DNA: TGCAGTGCCCAGGGGAACTATGGCTACACCTTC. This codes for CSAQGNYGYTF.

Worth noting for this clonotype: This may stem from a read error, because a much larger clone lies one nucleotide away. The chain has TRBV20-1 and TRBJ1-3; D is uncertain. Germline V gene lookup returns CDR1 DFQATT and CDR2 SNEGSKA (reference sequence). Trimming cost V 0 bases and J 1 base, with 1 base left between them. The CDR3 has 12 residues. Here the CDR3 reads CSARESGNTIYF. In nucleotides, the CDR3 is TGCAGTGCTAGAGAGTCTGGAAACACCATATATTTT.

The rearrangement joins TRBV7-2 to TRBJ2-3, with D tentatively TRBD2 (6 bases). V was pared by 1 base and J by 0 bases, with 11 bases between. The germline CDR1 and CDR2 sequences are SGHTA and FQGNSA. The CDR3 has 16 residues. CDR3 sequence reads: CASSLVSAGSTDTQYF. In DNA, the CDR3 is TGTGCCAGCAGCTTAGTATCGGCGGGGAGCACAGATACGCAGTATTTT.